The 27 T cell receptor beta chains in this list originate from one sample, sequenced in a study of OX40 agonist ivuxolimab in advanced cancers. Assay used: immunoSEQ multiplex PCR; TCRdb lists only in-frame clones, some missing. The table includes 70,000 to 80,000 clones, about 81% detected once. The input for sequencing was CD4+ or CD8+ T cells sorted from blood, taken in a trial of the OX40 agonist ivuxolimab. The receptor set was obtained from an adult with an advanced solid tumor such as melanoma, head and neck, liver or kidney cancer.

The genes are TRBV7-3 and TRBJ2-2; TRBD1 agrees at 9 bases. V gave up 5 bases and J gave up 5 bases; unmatched junction bases: 12. The CDR3 is 17 amino acids. Germline assignment: CDR1 SGHTA and CDR2 FQGTGA. Here the CDR3 reads CASSIKADRGTTGELFF. CDR3 bases: TGTGCCAGCAGCATAAAGGCGGACAGGGGAACTACCGGGGAGCTGTTTTTT.

The chain has TRBV6-6 and TRBJ2-1; 12 positions match TRBD2. CDR1 is MNHNY, CDR2 SVGAGI, per germline (reference sequence). This CDR3 comprises 16 residues. Germline trimming cut 6 bases from V and 6 bases from J; bases unmatched to any gene: 9. The CDR3 loop reads CASRSTRGLAGNEQFF. In DNA form, the CDR3 reads TGTGCCAGCAGGTCGACTAGGGGACTAGCGGGCAATGAGCAGTTCTTC.

There are many counts of this clone. J is TRBJ1-3 and V is TRBV12-5; D remains ambiguous. CDR1 and CDR2 from the germline V gene are LGHNT and FRNRAP. The V end lost 7 bases, the J end lost 1 base, and 5 bases lay between the germline ends. The CDR3 length is 12 residues. The CDR3 nucleotides read TGTGCTAGTGCCGCATCTGGAAACACCATATATTTT. This translates into CASAASGNTIYF. Based on the CDR3 plus reference TRBV12-5 and TRBJ1-3, the full variable domain is DARVTQTPRHKVTEMGQEVTMRCQPILGHNTVFWYRQTMMQGLELLAYFRNRAPLDDSGMPKDRFSAEMPDATLATLKIQPSEPRDSAVYFCASAASGNTIYFGEGSWLTVV.

The chain recombines TRBV7-9 with TRBJ2-2; 7 bases map to TRBD2. Trimming removed 7 bases from V and 6 bases from J; junction bases left unmatched: 11. CDR3 size: 15 residues. Germline values: CDR1 SEHNR, CDR2 FQNEAQ (reference sequence). The CDR3 nucleotides are TGTGCCAGCAACCCGGGACTACCAATCCCCGGGGAGCTGTTTTTT. Protein product: CASNPGLPIPGELFF.

This rearrangement joins TRBV5-4 to TRBJ2-5; no firm D call. The J call is in doubt because the DNA end fits TRBJ2-7 better. Germline V gene sequence: CDR1 SGHNT, CDR2 YYREEE (reference sequence). This CDR3 spans 11 amino acids. The CDR3 DNA reads as TGTGCCAGCAGCTCTCAATACGAGCAGTACTTC. This codes for CASSSQYEQYF.

The chain uses TRBV5-1 and TRBJ2-7, with 11 bases aligning to TRBD1. Germline-derived CDR1 and CDR2 are SGHRS and YFSETQ. J was trimmed by 7 bases and V by 4 bases; bases with no gene match: 10. CDR3 length: 15 amino acids. The CDR3 here is CASSAQGQGVWEQYF. In nucleotides, the CDR3 is TGCGCCAGCAGCGCCCAGGGACAGGGGGTCTGGGAGCAGTACTTC.

Concerning this clone: The same CDR3 also results from other DNA sequences found in this sample. V is TRBV2 and J is TRBJ2-3; D might be TRBD2 (5 bases). The CDR3 loop spans 17 amino acids. Germline assignment: CDR1 SNHLY and CDR2 FYNNEI. V was clipped by 7 bases and J by 2 bases, with 22 bases between them. The CDR3 nucleotides are TGTGCCAGCACTAAAGCGCGAGCGGTGGATCCCACAGATACGCAGTATTTT. Its protein is CASTKARAVDPTDTQYF.

The V gene is TRBV6-1, the J gene TRBJ1-6, with 9 bases identical to TRBD1. The V gene end was trimmed by 6 bases and the J gene end by 9 bases; junction bases not matched to a gene: 6. The CDR3 extends over 14 amino acids. CDR1 and CDR2 from the germline V gene are MNHNS and SASEGT. CDR3 in amino acids: CASRVTGGGSPLHF. CDR3 in DNA: TGTGCCAGCAGAGTAACAGGGGGCGGTTCACCCCTCCACTTT.

The V and J genes are TRBV9 and TRBJ2-5; maybe TRBD2 (6 bases). Germline V gives CDR1 SGDLS, CDR2 YYNGEE. Trimming removed 0 bases at V and 2 bases at J, with 8 bases between. The CDR3 consists of 14 residues. CDR3 DNA sequence: TGTGCCAGCAGCGTAGGTAGCGGTCAAGAGACCCAGTACTTC. This translates into CASSVGSGQETQYF.

J is TRBJ1-4 and V is TRBV7-9, with D unclear. Trimming pared 5 bases from V and 0 bases from J, leaving 19 bases between. The germline CDR1 and CDR2 sequences are SEHNR and FQNEAQ (reference sequence). The CDR3 has 18 residues. CDR3 DNA: TGTGCCAGCAGCCGCCCCCCGGGGAAGGAGACAACTAATGAAAAACTGTTTTTT. Translation gives CASSRPPGKETTNEKLFF.

In this sample, this clone turned up once. V and J are TRBV6-1 and TRBJ1-5; 9 nucleotides align to TRBD1. There are 15 residues in the CDR3. J lost 12 bases, V lost 5 bases, and 14 bases had no gene match. Germline V gene data show CDR1 as MNHNS and CDR2 as SASEGT. In DNA form, the CDR3 reads TGTGCCAGCAGTTTCGAGGGACAGGGATTCGCCCACCAGCATTTT. Protein product: CASSFEGQGFAHQHF.

V is TRBV6-1 and J is TRBJ1-2; D may be TRBD1 (5 bases). V dropped 7 bases and J dropped 4 bases, with 13 bases sitting between them. The CDR3 loop spans 13 amino acids. Germline CDR1 and CDR2: MNHNS and SASEGT. DNA of the CDR3: TGTGCCAGCATTAAACCGGGGGGCTATGGCTACACCTTC. Its protein product is CASIKPGGYGYTF.

The chain employs TRBV9 and TRBJ2-3; 10 bases line up with TRBD2. Germline lookup yields CDR1 SGDLS and CDR2 YYNGEE. Germline trimming cut 1 base from V and 3 bases from J; bases unmatched to any gene: 2. CDR3 length: 15 amino acids. Here the CDR3 reads CASSVRLAGTDTQYF. The CDR3 DNA sequence: TGTGCCAGCAGCGTACGACTAGCGGGTACAGATACGCAGTATTTT. The full variable domain, rest sourced from reference TRBV9 and TRBJ2-3, is DSGVTQTPKHLITATGQRVTLRCSPRSGDLSVYWYQQSLDQGLQFLIQYYNGEERAKGNILERFSAQQFPDLHSELNLSSLELGDSALYFCASSVRLAGTDTQYFGPGTRLTVL.

The chain has TRBV29-1 and TRBJ1-2, with D tentatively TRBD1 (6 bases). The germline V gene encodes CDR1 SQVTM and CDR2 ANQGSEA. This CDR3 has 15 amino acids. Between the trimmed V and J ends, which lost 6 bases and 6 bases, there was a span of 23 bases. The CDR3 nucleotides are TGCAGCGTCGCACCGGGGACAATAAAATTCGATGGCTACACCTTC. It yields the protein CSVAPGTIKFDGYTF.

This clone was seen a few times. The rearrangement uses TRBV29-1 and TRBJ1-2, with D hard to call. Germline V gene sequence: CDR1 SQVTM, CDR2 ANQGSEA. Trimming removed 5 bases at V and 5 bases at J, with 15 bases between. The CDR3 has 13 residues. The CDR3 sequence is CSVTGSTLYGYTF. CDR3 coding DNA: TGCAGCGTTACCGGGTCTACCTTATATGGCTACACCTTC.

The CDR3 sequence: CASSSGRLTDTQYF. The CDR3 DNA reads TGTGCCAGCAGCTCGGGGCGTCTCACAGATACGCAGTATTTT. The chain carries TRBV7-3 and TRBJ2-3; D assignment may be TRBD1 or TRBD2 (5 bases each). CDR1 is SGHTA and CDR2 is FQGTGA in the germline V gene. V was cut by 4 bases and J by 2 bases, with 10 bases left in between. CDR3 length: 14 amino acids.

The V and J genes are TRBV7-9 and TRBJ1-3; D is possibly TRBD1 (5 bases). This CDR3 has 16 amino acids. The ends were cut back, 7 bases at V and 1 base at J, with 17 bases in the middle. CDR1 and CDR2 from the germline V gene are SEHNR and FQNEAQ (reference sequence). The CDR3 nucleotides read TGTGCCAGCACCCCCCCCGGGGGGGATTCTGGAAACACCATATATTTT. Protein product: CASTPPGGDSGNTIYF.

J is TRBJ1-1 and V is TRBV29-1, with D uncertain. Germline CDR1 reads SQVTM; CDR2 reads ANQGSEA. The CDR3 has 12 amino acids. The V gene lost 3 bases and the J gene lost 0 bases, with 5 bases spanning the gap. In nucleotides, the CDR3 is TGCAGCGTTGATCGGATGAACACTGAAGCTTTCTTT. Translation: CSVDRMNTEAFF.

The rearrangement links TRBV5-1 to TRBJ1-1; 8 bases are shared with TRBD1. Unmatched junction bases numbered 10, after V lost 2 bases and J lost 10 bases. CDR1 and CDR2 (germline): SGHRS, YFSETQ. This CDR3 region has 14 residues. This CDR3 is CASSFRDRSLRAFF. The CDR3 region has the DNA TGCGCCAGCAGCTTTCGGGACAGGTCTCTACGAGCTTTCTTT.

This CDR3 is CASSPQGDTEAFF. DNA of the CDR3: TGTGCCAGCTCACCACAGGGGGACACTGAAGCTTTCTTT. V is TRBV18 and J is TRBJ1-1; possibly TRBD1 for D (6 bases). Trimming cost V 1 base and J 3 bases, with 6 bases left between them. The germline gives CDR1 KGHSH, CDR2 LQKENI. This CDR3 is 13 amino acids long. The whole variable domain, filled in from reference TRBV18 and TRBJ1-1, reads NAGVMQNPRHLVRRRGQEARLRCSPMKGHSHVYWYRQLPEEGLKFMVYLQKENIIDESGMPKERFSAEFPKEGPSILRIQQVVRGDSAAYFCASSPQGDTEAFFGQGTRLTVV.

The chain has TRBV7-9 and TRBJ2-7; 8 nucleotides agree with TRBD2. CDR1 and CDR2 (germline): SEHNR, FQNEAQ (reference sequence). Germline trimming cut 4 bases from V and 3 bases from J; bases unmatched to any gene: 8. This CDR3 has 15 amino acids. The CDR3 sequence: CASSSNAGGSYEQYF. CDR3 in DNA: TGTGCCAGCAGCTCAAATGCGGGGGGCAGCTACGAGCAGTACTTC.

Notes on this clone: At one boundary the junction diverges from the germline segment, which might be a read error. V gene TRBV5-1 combines with J gene TRBJ2-7; TRBD1 aligns across 8 bases. The germline CDR1 and CDR2 sequences are SGHRS and YFSETQ. The CDR3 contains 14 residues. The chain's CDR3 is CASGTGQAVYERYF. In DNA form, the CDR3 reads TGCGCCAGCGGAACGGGACAGGCCGTCTACGAGCGGTACTTC.

The rearrangement uses TRBV7-2 and TRBJ2-2; TRBD2 might be the D (6 bases). Trimming pared 4 bases from V and 1 base from J, leaving 7 bases between. This CDR3 is 14 amino acids long. Germline CDR1 reads SGHTA; CDR2 reads FQGNSA. CDR3 sequence: CASSWGENTGELFF. CDR3 coding DNA: TGTGCCAGCAGCTGGGGGGAGAACACCGGGGAGCTGTTTTTT.

This rearrangement joins TRBV2 to TRBJ1-1, with D possibly being TRBD1 (5 bases). V lost 4 bases to trimming and J lost 2 bases, with 8 bases between them. Germline V gene lookup returns CDR1 SNHLY and CDR2 FYNNEI. The CDR3 has 13 amino acids. The DNA of the CDR3 is TGTGCCAGCAGTGGGGACCTTAACACTGAAGCTTTCTTT. It yields the protein CASSGDLNTEAFF.

The rearrangement uses TRBV6-6 and TRBJ2-3; D tentatively reads TRBD1 or TRBD2 (6 bases each). V dropped 11 bases and J dropped 4 bases, with 19 bases sitting between them. The CDR3 runs 14 residues. Looked up from germline, CDR1 is MNHNY and CDR2 is SVGAGI (reference sequence). In DNA form, the CDR3 reads TGTGCCCACTCGGGGGCGGGGTATTCAGATACGCAGTATTTT. It specifies CAHSGAGYSDTQYF.

The sample holds a few counts of this clone. The V call is TRBV29-1, the J call TRBJ1-1; D is undetermined. Per the germline V gene, CDR1 is SQVTM and CDR2 is ANQGSEA. The CDR3 is 10 residues long. Trimming shortened V by 4 bases and J by 7 bases, and 7 bases separated the two germline ends. The CDR3 coding sequence is TGCAGCGTTGTGGCTGATGAAGCTTTCTTT. It translates to CSVVADEAFF. The whole variable domain, filled in from reference TRBV29-1 and TRBJ1-1, reads SAVISQKPSRDICQRGTSLTIQCQVDSQVTMMFWYRQQPGQSLTLIATANQGSEATYESGFVIDKFPISRPNLTFSTLTVSNMSPEDSSIYLCSVVADEAFFGQGTRLTVV.

The gene calls are TRBV5-4 and TRBJ1-4; D not resolved. The CDR3 has 15 amino acids. The germline CDR1 and CDR2 sequences are SGHNT and YYREEE (reference sequence). Trimming stripped 0 bases from V and 0 bases from J, with 6 bases between. The CDR3 reads CASSLDGATNEKLFF. The CDR3 DNA follows: TGTGCCAGCAGCTTGGACGGTGCAACTAATGAAAAACTGTTTTTT.